The sequence of this T cell receptor (beta chain) was determined in a study of T cell repertoires in cytomegalovirus infection. Across the study: Use of recently identified HLA-C-restricted and well-studied HLA-B-restricted CMV epitopes was part of the study. Study-wide results and caveats: Using cumulative public TCR beta family frequency, the authors identified those who carried CMV together with the relevant HLA. HLA-C-restricted CMV-specific TCR beta clonotypes were dominant in the ex vivo response.

This clonotype was detected only a few times. Its antigen is not identified. One entry per CDR3 protein, called by TCRdb with MiXCR from the reads. The sample carries about 770,000 distinct CDR3 sequences, almost 30% recorded once. In germline, CDR1 is MNHEY, CDR2 SVGEGT. V trimming: 5 bases; J trimming: 1 base; junction bases outside the gene matches: 9. The CDR3 length is 16 residues. The material sequenced was cultured CD8+ T cells from PBMCs, taken from culture after CMV antigen stimulation. The receptor comes from a human donor in good health (CMV status not recorded). Some clones in this sample may be carry-over from other donors' samples. The V gene is TRBV6-2 or TRBV6-3, the J gene TRBJ1-1, with 8 bases matching TRBD1. CDR3 sequence reads: CASSKLSGTGNTEAFF. Written as DNA, the CDR3 is TGTGCCAGCAGTAAACTTTCCGGGACAGGGAACACTGAAGCTTTCTTT.